The 21 T cell receptor beta chains in this list originate from one sample, sequenced in a study of Graves' ophthalmopathy and Graves' hyperthyroidism listed by TCRdb under 2018. The instrument was an Illumina HiSeq 2000. TCR beta CDR3 regions were amplified from RNA transcripts for repertoire sequencing. HTBI primers and the Qiagen OneStep RT-PCR kit were used in a first-round RT-PCR, which was followed by a second-round multiplex PCR, size selection and purification. TCRdb itself trimmed the public reads at Q25 with fastp, ran MiXCR and retained productive beta chains. Each CDR3 protein gets just one entry, which takes the most common genes and DNA from the rows behind it. For this sample the table gives approximately 1.2 million distinct CDR3 sequences, of which about 40% were detected only once. The top ten constitute 11% of the sample. Source material: peripheral blood or thyroid tissue (not recorded which). The source of these receptors is an adult man with Graves' hyperthyroidism.

The gene calls are TRBV11-2 and TRBJ2-2; D is undetermined. Trimming took 0 bases from V and 1 from J, leaving 6 bases between them. Germline CDR1 is SGHAT and CDR2 is FQNNGV. The CDR3 length is 15 residues. The CDR3 coding sequence is TGTGCCAGCAGCTTAGATAAAGGGAACACCGGGGAGCTGTTTTTT. Translated: CASSLDKGNTGELFF.

The CDR3 spells CASSQDGKAFSTYEQYF. In nucleotides, the CDR3 is TGTGCCAGCAGCCAAGATGGGAAGGCATTCTCTACCTACGAGCAGTACTTC. The genes are TRBV3-2 and TRBJ2-7; TRBD2 reflects the table's D call only, with no check against the DNA. TRBV3-2 is a pseudogene locus. The length of the CDR3 is 17 residues.

DNA for the CDR3: TGTGCCAGCAGTTATGACCTAGCGGGGGCGAACACCGGGGAGCTGTTTTTT. Its translation is CASSYDLAGANTGELFF. The chain combines TRBV6-6 with TRBJ2-2, with TRBD2 matching over 10 bases. Germline CDR1 is MNHNY and CDR2 is SVGAGI (reference sequence). This CDR3 has 17 residues. Trimming took 3 bases from V and 0 from J; bases not matched to a gene: 4.

This clonotype was detected only a few times. Here the CDR3 reads CASSFRVPGELFF. The CDR3 nucleotides are TGTGCCAGCAGTTTTCGGGTACCCGGGGAGCTGTTTTTT. The chain joins TRBV12-3 or TRBV12-4 to TRBJ2-2; D not certain. Trimming cost V 3 bases and J 6 bases, with 8 bases left between them. CDR3 size: 13 residues.

This clonotype was seen many times. The rearrangement joins TRBV12-3 or TRBV12-4 to TRBJ1-5; D ambiguous. This CDR3 contains 13 residues. Trimming removed 6 bases at V and 9 bases at J, with 15 bases between. The CDR3 DNA is TGTGCCAGCAGCCTTCTTGAGGAGGGGCCCCAGCATTTT. Protein: CASSLLEEGPQHF.

This clonotype was seen a few times. V is TRBV28 and J is TRBJ2-7; D is uncertain. There are 12 residues in the CDR3. Germline V CDR1 and CDR2: MDHEN, SYDVKM. Trimming took 1 base from V and 5 from J, leaving 6 bases between them. The CDR3 sequence is CASSLLVDEQYF. The CDR3 DNA sequence: TGTGCCAGCAGTTTATTAGTCGACGAGCAGTACTTC.

This clonotype was seen at least ten times. This chain connects TRBV5-6 to TRBJ2-2; no definite D call. With 2 bases removed from V and 8 bases from J, the gap between germline ends came to 7 bases. The germline V gene has CDR1 SGHDT and CDR2 YYEEEE. CDR3 size: 12 residues. CDR3 sequence: CASSFSEGELFF. In DNA, the CDR3 is TGTGCCAGCAGCTTTTCGGAAGGGGAGCTGTTTTTT.

The chain employs TRBV12-3 or TRBV12-4 and TRBJ1-2, with D possibly being TRBD1 (5 bases). This CDR3 spans 13 amino acids. V was trimmed by 6 bases and J by 8 bases, leaving 16 bases between them. The CDR3 bases are TGTGCCAGCAGCTCGGTCAGGGTTTACGGCTACACCTTC. This codes for CASSSVRVYGYTF.

This clonotype was counted many times. This chain joins TRBV13 and TRBJ1-1; D not certain. The V gene lost 5 bases and the J gene lost 0 bases, with 10 bases spanning the gap. Germline V gene lookup returns CDR1 PRHDT and CDR2 FYEKMQ (reference sequence). The CDR3 totals 14 residues. The CDR3 sequence is CASSPDAMNTEAFF. The CDR3 DNA follows: TGTGCCAGCAGCCCCGATGCGATGAACACTGAAGCTTTCTTT.

This clonotype was seen a handful of times. This chain uses TRBV19 with TRBJ2-5, with 7 bases fitting TRBD1. The CDR3 covers 16 residues. Germline CDR1 is LNHDA and CDR2 is SQIVND (reference sequence). The junction had 12 bases not matched to a gene; V was cut back by 5 bases and J by 3 bases. The CDR3 DNA reads TGTGCCAGTAGTGGTACCTCGGACAGGCTTAAAGAGACCCAGTACTTC. Protein product: CASSGTSDRLKETQYF. Full variable domain (missing parts from reference TRBV19 and TRBJ2-5): DGGITQSPKYLFRKEGQNVTLSCEQNLNHDAMYWYRQDPGQGLRLIYYSQIVNDFQKGDIAEGYSVSREKKESFPLTVTSAQKNPTAFYLCASSGTSDRLKETQYFGPGTRLLVL.

This clonotype was recorded a few times. The rearrangement joins TRBV20-1 to TRBJ2-2; the match to TRBD2 covers 8 bases. J gave up 6 bases and V 3 bases, and 9 bases lay outside the gene matches. The CDR3 is 15 residues long. The germline V gene encodes CDR1 DFQATT and CDR2 SNEGSKA (reference sequence). CDR3 loop: CSARVAGYGAGELFF. The CDR3 DNA follows: TGCAGTGCTAGGGTAGCGGGGTACGGGGCCGGGGAGCTGTTTTTT.

The chain carries TRBV6-5 and TRBJ2-5; 9 bases fit TRBD1. V lost 5 bases and J lost 2; bases outside the gene matches: 9. The length of the CDR3 is 16 residues. Germline-derived CDR1 and CDR2 are MNHEY and SVGAGI. This chain's CDR3 is CASSKRDRVFQETQYF. CDR3 coding DNA: TGTGCCAGCAGTAAGAGGGACAGGGTTTTTCAAGAGACCCAGTACTTC.

This clonotype was recorded a few times. The chain recombines TRBV4-1 with TRBJ1-4, with D unclear. CDR1 MGHRA and CDR2 YSYEKL come from the germline V gene. Between the trimmed V and J ends, which lost 3 bases and 0 bases, there was a span of 8 bases. The CDR3 covers 15 residues. CDR3 in amino acids: CASSQNSATNEKLFF. The CDR3 DNA reads TGCGCCAGCAGCCAGAACAGTGCAACTAATGAAAAACTGTTTTTT.

This clonotype has at least ten counts. V usage is TRBV7-8 and J usage is TRBJ2-7; 11 nucleotides align to TRBD2. This CDR3 has 14 residues. The ends lost 1 base at V and 7 bases at J; junction bases unmatched: 3. Germline V gene data show CDR1 as SGHVS and CDR2 as FQNEAQ. The DNA for the CDR3 is TGTGCCAGCAGCTTAGTTCTAGCGGGAGGTGAGCAGTACTTC. Protein sequence: CASSLVLAGGEQYF.

The V and J genes are TRBV14 and TRBJ2-7; D ambiguous. V lost 3 bases and J 3 bases, leaving 9 bases between the germline ends. There are 13 residues in the CDR3. CDR1 is SGHDN, CDR2 FVKESK, per germline. The CDR3 DNA reads TGTGCCAGCAGCCACCCGGAGCGCTACGAGCAGTACTTC. Its translation is CASSHPERYEQYF.

This clonotype was recorded many times. This chain uses TRBV19 with TRBJ1-5; 11 positions agree with TRBD1. V was pared by 2 bases and J by 7 bases, with 4 bases of the junction left unmatched. Germline V gene lookup returns CDR1 LNHDA and CDR2 SQIVND (reference sequence). CDR3 length equals 15 residues. CDR3 amino acids: CASSIRTGGGQPQHF. CDR3 nucleotide sequence: TGTGCCAGTAGTATAAGGACAGGGGGCGGACAGCCCCAGCATTTT.

Many counts were recorded for this clonotype. The chain uses TRBV7-9 and TRBJ1-2; perhaps TRBD1 as D (5 bases). V was shortened by 5 bases and J by 8 bases, with 15 bases between the two germline ends. Per the germline V gene, CDR1 is SEHNR and CDR2 is FQNEAQ (reference sequence). The CDR3 has 13 residues. CDR3 DNA sequence: TGTGCCAGCAGCCTCGACGGGGGGATAGGCTACACCTTC. Translated: CASSLDGGIGYTF.

The table lists this clonotype with a count of one. It may be a read error: a sequence one base away is much more abundant. V usage is TRBV7-2 and J usage is TRBJ2-5; D may be TRBD2 (5 bases). From germline, CDR1 is SGHTA and CDR2 FQGNSA. Trimming removed 5 bases from V and 6 bases from J, with 19 bases in between. This CDR3 region has 15 residues. As DNA, the CDR3 is TGTGCCAGCAGCGCCGGCGGGTGGCTCAAAAAGACCCAGTACTTC. Translated: CASSAGGWLKKTQYF.

This clonotype was observed at least ten times. The CDR3 reads CASSTGGPNYGYTF. Written as DNA, the CDR3 is TGTGCCAGTAGTACCGGGGGGCCCAACTATGGCTACACCTTC. The V call is TRBV19, the J call TRBJ1-2; D may be TRBD1 (6 bases). Deletions cut 4 bases from V and 2 bases from J, with 11 bases between. Germline V gene sequence: CDR1 LNHDA, CDR2 SQIVND (reference sequence). The CDR3 totals 14 residues.

The chain employs TRBV7-9 and TRBJ2-7; 7 bases align to TRBD2. The germline gives CDR1 SEHNR, CDR2 FQNEAQ (reference sequence). V gave up 9 bases and J gave up 3 bases; unmatched junction bases: 17. The CDR3 length is 16 residues. CDR3: CASSAREGSRVYEQYF. CDR3 DNA: TGTGCCAGTAGTGCTAGGGAGGGGTCGAGGGTCTACGAGCAGTACTTC.

This chain links TRBV19 with TRBJ1-1; D might be TRBD1 (6 bases). This CDR3 has 15 residues. Germline lookup yields CDR1 LNHDA and CDR2 SQIVND (reference sequence). V lost 6 bases and J 1 base, leaving 15 bases between the germline ends. The CDR3 DNA reads as TGTGCCAGTAGACCTTGGGACACGGGGAACACTGAAGCTTTCTTT. Its translation is CASRPWDTGNTEAFF.